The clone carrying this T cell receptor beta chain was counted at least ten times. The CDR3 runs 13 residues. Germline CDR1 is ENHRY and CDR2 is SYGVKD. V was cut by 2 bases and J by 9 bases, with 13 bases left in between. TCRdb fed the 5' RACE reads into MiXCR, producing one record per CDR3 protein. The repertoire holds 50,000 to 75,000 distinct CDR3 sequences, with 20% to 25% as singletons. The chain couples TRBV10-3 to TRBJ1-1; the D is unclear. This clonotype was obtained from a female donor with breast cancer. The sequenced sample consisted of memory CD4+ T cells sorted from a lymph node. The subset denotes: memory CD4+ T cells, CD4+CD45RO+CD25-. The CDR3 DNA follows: TGTGCCATCAGTGAGGACTCCCGGACGAAAGCTTTCTTT. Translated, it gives CAISEDSRTKAFF.